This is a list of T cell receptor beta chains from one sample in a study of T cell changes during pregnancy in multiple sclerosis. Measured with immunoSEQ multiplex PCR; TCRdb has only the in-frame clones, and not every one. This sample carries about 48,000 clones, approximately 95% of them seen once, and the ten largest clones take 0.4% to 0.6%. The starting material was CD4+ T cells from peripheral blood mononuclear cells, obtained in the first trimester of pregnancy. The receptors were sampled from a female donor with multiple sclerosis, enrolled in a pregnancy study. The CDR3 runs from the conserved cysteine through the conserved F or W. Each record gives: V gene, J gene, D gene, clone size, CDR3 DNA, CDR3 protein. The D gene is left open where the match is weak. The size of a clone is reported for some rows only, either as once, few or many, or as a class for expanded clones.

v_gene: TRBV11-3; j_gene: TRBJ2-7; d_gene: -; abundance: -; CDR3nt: TGTGCCAGCAGCTTCCGAGGAGAACCTTCCTACGAGCAGTACTTC; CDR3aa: CASSFRGEPSYEQYF
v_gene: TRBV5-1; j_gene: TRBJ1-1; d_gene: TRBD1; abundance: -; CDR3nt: TGCGCCAGCAAAGACTCCCCAGGGGGCACAGGGACTGAAGCTTTCTTT; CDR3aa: CASKDSPGGTGTEAFF
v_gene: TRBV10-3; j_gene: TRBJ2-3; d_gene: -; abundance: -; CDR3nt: TGTGCCATCAGTGGAGGACTTAGCCATACAGATACGCAGTATTTT; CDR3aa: CAISGGLSHTDTQYF
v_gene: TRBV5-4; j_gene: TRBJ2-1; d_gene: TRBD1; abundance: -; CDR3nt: TGTGCCAGCAGCAGCCGGGACAGGGGGAATGAGCAGTTCTTC; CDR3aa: CASSSRDRGNEQFF
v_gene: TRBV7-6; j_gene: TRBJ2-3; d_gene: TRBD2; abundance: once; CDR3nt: TGTGCCAGCAGCCCACAGAGACTAGCGAGCACAGATACGCAGTATTTT; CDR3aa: CASSPQRLASTDTQYF
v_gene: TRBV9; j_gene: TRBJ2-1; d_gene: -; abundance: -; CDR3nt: TGTGCCAGCAGCGTGCATACAGGGCCCAGCTCCTACAATGAGCAATTCTTC; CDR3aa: CASSVHTGPSSYNEQFF
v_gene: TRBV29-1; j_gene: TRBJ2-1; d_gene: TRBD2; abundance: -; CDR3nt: TGCAGCGTTGCGGTTAGCGGGGGGGCCAATGAGCAGTTCTTC; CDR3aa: CSVAVSGGANEQFF
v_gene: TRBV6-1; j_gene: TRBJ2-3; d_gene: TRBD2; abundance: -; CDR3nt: TGTGCCAGCAGTGAAAACGGGGGGGCCTGGGTAGATACGCAGTATTTT; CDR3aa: CASSENGGAWVDTQYF
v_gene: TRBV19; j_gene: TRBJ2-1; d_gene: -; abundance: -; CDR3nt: TGTGCCAGCAGCTCCTACAATGAGCAGTTCTTC; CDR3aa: CASSSYNEQFF
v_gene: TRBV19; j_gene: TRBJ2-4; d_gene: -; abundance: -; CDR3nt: TGTGCCAGTAGTATCGGAGGGATTGCCAAAAACATTCAGTACTTC; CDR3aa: CASSIGGIAKNIQYF
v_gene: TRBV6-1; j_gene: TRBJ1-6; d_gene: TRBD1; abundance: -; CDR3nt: TGTGCCAGCATTCCGACAGGGGAGTATGGGTCACCCCTCCACTTT; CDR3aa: CASIPTGEYGSPLHF
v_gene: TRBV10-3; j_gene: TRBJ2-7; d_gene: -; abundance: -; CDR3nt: TGTGCCATCAGTGAGAGGGGCGCGGACGAGCAGTACTTC; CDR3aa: CAISERGADEQYF
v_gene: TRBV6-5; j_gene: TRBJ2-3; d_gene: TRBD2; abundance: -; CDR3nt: TGTGCCAGCAGTTCCTATAGCGGGGGGATCACAGATACGCAGTATTTT; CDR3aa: CASSSYSGGITDTQYF
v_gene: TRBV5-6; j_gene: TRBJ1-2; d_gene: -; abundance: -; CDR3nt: TGTGCCAGCAGTTTGCAGGGTACGGACTATGGCTACACCTTC; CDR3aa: CASSLQGTDYGYTF
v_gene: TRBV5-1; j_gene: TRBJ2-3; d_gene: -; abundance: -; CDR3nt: TGCGCCAGCAGCCCCCGGGTAGCGGGACAGTCGGATACGCAGTATTTT; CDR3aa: CASSPRVAGQSDTQYF
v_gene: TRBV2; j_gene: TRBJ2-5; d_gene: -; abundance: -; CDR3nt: TGTGCCAGCAGTGAACGGGAGACCCAGTACTTC; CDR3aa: CASSERETQYF
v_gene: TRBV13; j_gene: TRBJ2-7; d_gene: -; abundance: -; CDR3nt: TGTGCCAGCAGCTTAACAGGACCTTCCTACGAGCAGTACTTC; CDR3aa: CASSLTGPSYEQYF
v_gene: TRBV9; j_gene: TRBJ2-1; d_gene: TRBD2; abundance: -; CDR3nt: TGTGCCAGCAGCGTAGAAGGGAGCGGGGGGGGTGATGAGCAGTTCTTC; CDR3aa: CASSVEGSGGGDEQFF
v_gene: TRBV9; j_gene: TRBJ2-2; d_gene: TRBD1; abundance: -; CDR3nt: TGTGCCAGCAGCGCCACGGACAGGGGCACCGGGGAGCTGTTTTTT; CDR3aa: CASSATDRGTGELFF
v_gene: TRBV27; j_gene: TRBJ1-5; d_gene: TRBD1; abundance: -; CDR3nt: TGTGCCAGCAGTTCAGGACAGGGCTTAAGGAATCAGCCCCAGCATTTT; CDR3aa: CASSSGQGLRNQPQHF
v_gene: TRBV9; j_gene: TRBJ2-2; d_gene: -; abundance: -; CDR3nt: TGTGCCAGCAGCAGTGGAGCGAACACCGGGGAGCTGTTTTTT; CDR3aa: CASSSGANTGELFF
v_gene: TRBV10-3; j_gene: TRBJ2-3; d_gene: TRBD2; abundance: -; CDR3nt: TGTGCCATCACCGCGGGGGCTAGCGGGGGAGATACGCAGTATTTT; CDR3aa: CAITAGASGGDTQYF
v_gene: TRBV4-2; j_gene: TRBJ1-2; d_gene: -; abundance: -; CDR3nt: TGTGCCAGCAGCCAAGATAGGACAGAACTCTATGGCTACACCTTC; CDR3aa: CASSQDRTELYGYTF
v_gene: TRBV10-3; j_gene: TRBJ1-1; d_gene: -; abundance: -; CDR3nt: TGTGCCATCAGGACAGGCCTGAACACTGAAGCTTTCTTT; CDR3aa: CAIRTGLNTEAFF
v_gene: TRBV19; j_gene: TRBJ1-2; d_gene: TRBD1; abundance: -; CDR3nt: TGTGCAACTACCGGGACAGCCACTTTTAACTATGGCTACACCTTC; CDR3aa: CATTGTATFNYGYTF
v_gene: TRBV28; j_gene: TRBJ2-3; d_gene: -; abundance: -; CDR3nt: TGTGCCAGCAGGCTAGGCATAACAGATACGCAGTATTTT; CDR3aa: CASRLGITDTQYF
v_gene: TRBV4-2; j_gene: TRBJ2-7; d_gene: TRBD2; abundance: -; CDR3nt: TGTGCCAGCAGCCAAGAACTTTCGCCGCGCGGGGGGGCCGACGAGCAGTACTTC; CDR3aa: CASSQELSPRGGADEQYF
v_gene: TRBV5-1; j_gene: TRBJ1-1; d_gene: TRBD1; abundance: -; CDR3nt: TGCGCCAGCAGCGAACAGGGGATGAACACTGAAGCTTTCTTT; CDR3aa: CASSEQGMNTEAFF
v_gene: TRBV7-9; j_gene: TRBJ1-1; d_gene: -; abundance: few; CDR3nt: TGTGCCAGCAGCTTGTCATTGAACACTGAAGCTTTCTTT; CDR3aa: CASSLSLNTEAFF
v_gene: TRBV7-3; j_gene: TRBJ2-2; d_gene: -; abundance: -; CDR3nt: TGTGCCAGCAGCTCCCCTCTTGAGGGAAGGAACACCGGGGAGCTGTTTTTT; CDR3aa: CASSSPLEGRNTGELFF
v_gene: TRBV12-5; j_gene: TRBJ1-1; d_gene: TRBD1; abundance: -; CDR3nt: TGTGCTAGTGGTTTGGTAATAGGGACAGGCTTGGGGAACACTGAAGCTTTCTTT; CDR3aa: CASGLVIGTGLGNTEAFF
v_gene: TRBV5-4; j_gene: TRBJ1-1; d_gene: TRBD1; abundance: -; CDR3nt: TGTGCCAGCAGCCTGAGGACAGGGGGGGGCCTGGAAGCTTTCTTT; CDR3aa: CASSLRTGGGLEAFF
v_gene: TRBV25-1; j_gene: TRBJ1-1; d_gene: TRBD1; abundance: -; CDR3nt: TGTGCCAGCAGTCAAGGGGGCAGTGAAGCTTTCTTT; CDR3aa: CASSQGGSEAFF
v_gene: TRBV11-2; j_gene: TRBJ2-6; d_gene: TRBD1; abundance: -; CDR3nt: TGTGCCAGCAGCTCTTACAGGGGACGACGCTCTGGGGCCAACGTCCTGACTTTC; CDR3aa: CASSSYRGRRSGANVLTF
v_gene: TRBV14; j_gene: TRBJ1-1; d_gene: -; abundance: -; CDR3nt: TGTGCCAGCAGCCCCCGACAGATAAACACTGAAGCTTTCTTT; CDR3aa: CASSPRQINTEAFF
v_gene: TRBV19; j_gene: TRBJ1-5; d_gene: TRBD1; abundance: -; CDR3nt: TGTGCCAGTAGTATCTGGGGACAGAATCAGCCCCAGCATTTT; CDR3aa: CASSIWGQNQPQHF